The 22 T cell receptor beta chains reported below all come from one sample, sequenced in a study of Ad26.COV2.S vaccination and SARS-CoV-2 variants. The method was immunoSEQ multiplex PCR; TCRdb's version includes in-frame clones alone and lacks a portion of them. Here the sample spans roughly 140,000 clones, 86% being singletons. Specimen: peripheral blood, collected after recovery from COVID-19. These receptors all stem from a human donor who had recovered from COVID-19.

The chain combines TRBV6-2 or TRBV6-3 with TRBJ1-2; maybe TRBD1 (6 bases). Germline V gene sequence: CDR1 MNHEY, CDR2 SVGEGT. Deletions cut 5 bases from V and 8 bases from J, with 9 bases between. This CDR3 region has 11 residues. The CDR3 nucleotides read TGTGCCAGCAGTCACAGGGACGGCTACACCTTC. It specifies CASSHRDGYTF.

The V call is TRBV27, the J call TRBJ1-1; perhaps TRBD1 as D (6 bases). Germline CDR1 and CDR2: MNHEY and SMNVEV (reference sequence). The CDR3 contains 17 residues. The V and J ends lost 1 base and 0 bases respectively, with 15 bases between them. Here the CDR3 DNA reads TGTGCCAGCAGTTTATTGGGGGCGAACTGGATGAACACTGAAGCTTTCTTT. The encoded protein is CASSLLGANWMNTEAFF.

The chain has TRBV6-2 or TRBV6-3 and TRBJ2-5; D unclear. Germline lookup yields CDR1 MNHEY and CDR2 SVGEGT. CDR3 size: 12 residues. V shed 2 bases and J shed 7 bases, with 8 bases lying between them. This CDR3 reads CASSYDVGTQYF. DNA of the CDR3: TGTGCCAGCAGTTACGATGTGGGGACCCAGTACTTC.

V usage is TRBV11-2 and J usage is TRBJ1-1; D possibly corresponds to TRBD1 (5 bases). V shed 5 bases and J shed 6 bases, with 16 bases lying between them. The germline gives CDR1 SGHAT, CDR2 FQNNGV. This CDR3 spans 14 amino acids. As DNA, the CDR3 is TGTGCCAGCAGCGGGGGTACTGGGTTTGCTGAAGCTTTCTTT. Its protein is CASSGGTGFAEAFF. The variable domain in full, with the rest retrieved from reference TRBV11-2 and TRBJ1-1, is EAGVAQSPRYKIIEKRQSVAFWCNPISGHATLYWYQQILGQGPKLLIQFQNNGVVDDSQLPKDRFSAERLKGVDSTLKIQPAKLEDSAVYLCASSGGTGFAEAFFGQGTRLTVV.

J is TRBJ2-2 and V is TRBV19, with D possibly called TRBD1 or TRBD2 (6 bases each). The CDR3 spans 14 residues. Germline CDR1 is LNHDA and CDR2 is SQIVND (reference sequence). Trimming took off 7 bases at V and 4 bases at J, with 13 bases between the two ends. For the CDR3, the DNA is TGTGCCAGTACCAATGGGGGGCGCACCGGGGAGCTGTTTTTT. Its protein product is CASTNGGRTGELFF.

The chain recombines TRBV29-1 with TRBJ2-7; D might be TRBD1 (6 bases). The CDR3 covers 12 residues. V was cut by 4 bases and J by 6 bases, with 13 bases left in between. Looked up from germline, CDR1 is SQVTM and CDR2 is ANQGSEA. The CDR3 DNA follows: TGCAGCGTTGTGACAGGTTGGAGCGAGCAGTACTTC. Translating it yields CSVVTGWSEQYF.

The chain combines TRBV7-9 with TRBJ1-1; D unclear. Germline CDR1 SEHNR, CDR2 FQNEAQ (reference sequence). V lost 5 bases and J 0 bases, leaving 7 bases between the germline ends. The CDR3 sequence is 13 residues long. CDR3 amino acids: CASSPEMNTEAFF. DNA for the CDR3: TGTGCCAGCAGCCCGGAAATGAACACTGAAGCTTTCTTT.

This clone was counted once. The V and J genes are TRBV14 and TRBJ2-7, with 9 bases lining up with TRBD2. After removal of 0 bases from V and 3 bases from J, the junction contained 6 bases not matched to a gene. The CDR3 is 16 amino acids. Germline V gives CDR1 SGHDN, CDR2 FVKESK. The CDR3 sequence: CASSQDQASGVYEQYF. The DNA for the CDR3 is TGTGCCAGCAGCCAAGATCAGGCTAGCGGGGTCTACGAGCAGTACTTC.

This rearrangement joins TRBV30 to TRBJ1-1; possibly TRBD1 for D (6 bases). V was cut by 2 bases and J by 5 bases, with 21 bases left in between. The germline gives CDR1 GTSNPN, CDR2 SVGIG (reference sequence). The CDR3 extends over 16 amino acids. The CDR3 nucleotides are TGTGCCTGGAGTACATTTGGAACAGGGAGGGAAACTGAAGCTTTCTTT. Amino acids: CAWSTFGTGRETEAFF.

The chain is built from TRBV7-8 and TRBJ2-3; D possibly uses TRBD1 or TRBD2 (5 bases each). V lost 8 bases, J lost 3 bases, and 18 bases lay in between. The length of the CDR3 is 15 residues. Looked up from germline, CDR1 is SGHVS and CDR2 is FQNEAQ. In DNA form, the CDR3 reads TGTGCCAGCCACAAACGGGGCAAGAGGACAGATACGCAGTATTTT. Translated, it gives CASHKRGKRTDTQYF.

In DNA, the CDR3 is TGTGCCAGCAGCTTACACCTGGGCTCTTCTGGGGCCAACGTCCTGACTTTC. This gives the protein CASSLHLGSSGANVLTF. V usage is TRBV7-8 and J usage is TRBJ2-6; D uncertain. Looked up from germline, CDR1 is SGHVS and CDR2 is FQNEAQ. The CDR3 totals 17 residues. With 2 bases removed from V and 1 base from J, the gap between germline ends came to 12 bases. Full variable domain (missing parts from reference TRBV7-8 and TRBJ2-6): GAGVSQSPRYKVAKRGQDVALRCDPISGHVSLFWYQQALGQGPEFLTYFQNEAQLDKSGLPSDRFFAERPEGSVSTLKIQRTQQEDSAVYLCASSLHLGSSGANVLTFGAGSRLTVL.

The CDR3: CASSPSTSWETQYF. The CDR3 coding sequence is TGTGCCAGCAGTCCTAGTACCTCGTGGGAGACCCAGTACTTC. The chain is built from TRBV27 and TRBJ2-5; D not resolved. This CDR3 has 14 amino acids. CDR1 is MNHEY and CDR2 is SMNVEV in the germline V gene (reference sequence). V dropped 5 bases and J dropped 5 bases, with 15 bases sitting between them.

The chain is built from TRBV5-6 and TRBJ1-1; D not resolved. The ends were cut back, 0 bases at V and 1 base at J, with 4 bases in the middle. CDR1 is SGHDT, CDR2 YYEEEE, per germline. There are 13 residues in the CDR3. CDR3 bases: TGTGCCAGCAGCTTGGCCACGAACACTGAAGCTTTCTTT. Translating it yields CASSLATNTEAFF. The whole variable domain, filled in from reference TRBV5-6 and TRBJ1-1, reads DAGVTQSPTHLIKTRGQQVTLRCSPKSGHDTVSWYQQALGQGPQFIFQYYEEEERQRGNFPDRFSGHQFPNYSSELNVNALLLGDSALYLCASSLATNTEAFFGQGTRLTVV.

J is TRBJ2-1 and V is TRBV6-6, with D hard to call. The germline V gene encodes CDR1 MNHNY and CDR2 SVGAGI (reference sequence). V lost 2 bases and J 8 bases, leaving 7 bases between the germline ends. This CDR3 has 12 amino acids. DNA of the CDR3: TGTGCCAGCAGTTACGGCAGCTATGAGCAGTTCTTC. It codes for CASSYGSYEQFF.

As DNA, the CDR3 is TGTGCCAGCACCTCCGGACAGGGGAGGAACACTGAAGCTTTCTTT. Protein sequence: CASTSGQGRNTEAFF. The chain carries TRBV6-5 and TRBJ1-1, with 9 bases identical to TRBD1. This CDR3 comprises 15 residues. V lost 7 bases and J lost 1; bases outside the gene matches: 7. The germline V gene has CDR1 MNHEY and CDR2 SVGAGI.

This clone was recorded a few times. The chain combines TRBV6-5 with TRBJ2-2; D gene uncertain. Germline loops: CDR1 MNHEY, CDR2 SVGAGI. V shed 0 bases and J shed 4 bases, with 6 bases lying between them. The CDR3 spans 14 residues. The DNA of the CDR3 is TGTGCCAGCAGTTACTCGATAGCCACCGGGGAGCTGTTTTTT. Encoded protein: CASSYSIATGELFF.

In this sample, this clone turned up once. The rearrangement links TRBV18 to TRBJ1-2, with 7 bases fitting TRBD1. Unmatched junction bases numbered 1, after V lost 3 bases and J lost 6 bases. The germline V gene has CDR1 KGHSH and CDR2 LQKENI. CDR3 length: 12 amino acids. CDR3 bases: TGTGCCAGCTCACCCCAGGGGGATGGCTACACCTTC. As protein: CASSPQGDGYTF.

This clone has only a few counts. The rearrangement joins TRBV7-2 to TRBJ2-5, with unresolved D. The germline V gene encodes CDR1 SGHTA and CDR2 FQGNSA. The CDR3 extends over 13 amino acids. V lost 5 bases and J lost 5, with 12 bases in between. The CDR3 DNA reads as TGTGCCAGCAGCCCTCAGATGCTTGAGACCCAGTACTTC. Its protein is CASSPQMLETQYF.

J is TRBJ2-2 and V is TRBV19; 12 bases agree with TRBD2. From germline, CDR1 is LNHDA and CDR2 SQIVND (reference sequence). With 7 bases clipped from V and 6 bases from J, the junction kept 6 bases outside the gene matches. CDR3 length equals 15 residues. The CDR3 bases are TGTGCCAGTAATCCGACTAGCGGGGGCCCCGGGGAGCTGTTTTTT. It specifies CASNPTSGGPGELFF.

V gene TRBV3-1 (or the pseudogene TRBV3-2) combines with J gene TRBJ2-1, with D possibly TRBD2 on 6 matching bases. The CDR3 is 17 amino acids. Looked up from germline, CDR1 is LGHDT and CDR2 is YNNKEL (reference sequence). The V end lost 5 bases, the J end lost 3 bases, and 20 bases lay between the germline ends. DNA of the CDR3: TGTGCCAGCAGCTCTCGCGGGGAGGACTTCGACTACAATGAGCAGTTCTTC. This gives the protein CASSSRGEDFDYNEQFF.

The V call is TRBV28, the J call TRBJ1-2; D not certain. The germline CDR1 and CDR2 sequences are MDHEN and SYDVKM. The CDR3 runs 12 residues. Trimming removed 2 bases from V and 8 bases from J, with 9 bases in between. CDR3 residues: CASSLRARGYTF. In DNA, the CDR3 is TGTGCCAGCAGTTTACGGGCACGGGGCTACACCTTC.

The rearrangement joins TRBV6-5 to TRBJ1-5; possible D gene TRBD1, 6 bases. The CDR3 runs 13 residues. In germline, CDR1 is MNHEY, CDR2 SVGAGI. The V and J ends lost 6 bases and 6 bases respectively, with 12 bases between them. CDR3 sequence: CASRQGLGQPQHF. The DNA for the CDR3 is TGTGCCAGCAGACAGGGTTTGGGTCAGCCCCAGCATTTT.